The present T cell receptor beta chain was sequenced within a study of T cell clonotyping in hematopoietic cell transplantation. The time point: recipient sample about 28 days before transplant, after cytoreduction. Measured with immunoSEQ multiplex PCR; TCRdb has only the in-frame clones, and not every one. The sample includes about 41,000 clones, about 85% of them seen just once. Trimming cost V 6 bases and J 3 bases; bases outside gene matches: 7. CDR3 length equals 14 residues. CDR1 and CDR2 (germline): SGHTA, FQGNSA. The chain employs TRBV7-2 and TRBJ2-7, with TRBD1 identical over 8 bases. This clonotype was obtained from a man aged 55-75 years with acute myeloid leukemia. Some clones in this sample may be carry-over from other donors' samples. The material was peripheral blood mononuclear cells, obtained before stem cell transplant. CDR3 sequence: CASSTGGQVYEQYF. In nucleotides, the CDR3 is TGTGCCAGCAGTACCGGGGGACAGGTCTACGAGCAGTACTTC. Looking up the rest from reference TRBV7-2 and TRBJ2-7 gives the full variable domain: GAGVSQSPSNKVTEKGKDVELRCDPISGHTALYWYRQSLGQGLEFLIYFQGNSAPDKSGLPSDRFSAERTGGSVSTLTIQRTQQEDSAVYLCASSTGGQVYEQYFGPGTRLTVT.